The TCR beta chain under discussion was sequenced for a study of PD-L1 blockade in urothelial cancer (dated 2017 in TCRdb). In terms of the full investigation: Therapy was started in about 2014 for all patients, and atezolizumab 1,200 mg was administered intravenously every 3 weeks. In the same patients who had TCR sequencing, pretreatment tumors also underwent whole exome sequencing and RNA sequencing. Durable clinical benefit meant progression-free survival longer than 6 months, and TCR features were also tested against progression-free and overall survival. Pretreatment blood TCR-seq was available for around 29 patients, at least one posttreatment blood collection was obtained for 25 or so patients, and tumor TCR-seq was available for 25 or so patients. Pretreatment tumor samples, along with matched peripheral blood serially collected before and after atezolizumab treatment, were subjected to TCR sequencing. The study was an exploratory multi-omic analysis of somatic, immune and clinical correlates of response to PD-L1 blockade with atezolizumab in urothelial cancer. Blood samples were analyzed 3 weeks after the start of treatment (second dose) and 6 weeks after the start of treatment. Patients had an ECOG performance status of 0 or 1 and had received between 0 and 3 prior chemotherapy regimens. Durable clinical benefit was achieved by nine patients but not by the remaining 20. About 85% of the roughly 29 patients were males with bladder-origin urothelial cancer, and about 65% of the 29 reported a prior smoking history. A median of roughly 140,000 T cells and 83,000 or so unique TCRs was obtained from blood samples, and a median clonality of about 0.08 was observed. Broader findings and caveats from the paper: Patients with durable benefit showed greater expansion of tumor-associated TCR clones in peripheral blood 3 weeks after starting treatment (n ≈ 21, p = 0.022). A pretreatment peripheral blood TCR clonality below the median was linked to improved progression-free and overall survival. Because the sample size was small (n of about 30) and many of the analyses were exploratory, the results are meant to be hypothesis-generating.

About this clone itself: Which antigen it targets is not known. No quality values exist for individual bases; no much larger clone is one base distant.

To estimate absolute template abundance from read counts, synthetic TCR analog templates were spiked into each PCR. Using the immunoSEQ assay, TCRbeta CDR3 regions were amplified from genomic DNA with bias-controlled V and J gene primers. Rearranged TCRbeta segments were sequenced at approximately 20X coverage. Per the source publication's procedure: Clustering was used to correct sequencing errors, and CDR3s were annotated against IMGT so that V, D and J genes could be assigned. Downstream analyses used only productive TCRbeta rearrangements, leaving out any out-of-frame or stop-codon sequences. Clonality was computed as one minus Shannon entropy normalized by the log of the number of unique productive sequences. Fisher's exact test with Benjamini-Hochberg correction, using a cutoff of adjusted p below 0.01, was how clones that differed between time points or between blood and tumor were identified. Sourced from immuneACCESS, this table was stored by TCRdb with only in-frame sequences that have V and J called. A share of the clones is absent; for the studies checked, an unresolved V gene accounts for under half, and the remainder has no known explanation. The DNA was the basis for D and trimming; V, J and clone size are from that table. The sample table shows 70,000 to 90,000 clones, and about 80% are seen once. The ten largest clones add up to approximately 9.5% of the sample.

The cohort included 25 to 35 patients with locally advanced or metastatic urothelial carcinoma who were treated at Memorial Sloan Kettering on a trial protocol. Peripheral blood mononuclear cells were collected pretreatment and during treatment, at between 1 and 8 total time points per patient. The Qiagen DNeasy Blood extraction kit was used to purify genomic DNA from total PBMCs and tumor samples. PBMCs were collected pretreatment and during treatment, and were isolated and stored as previously described. Sequencing was performed on PBMCs, taken around atezolizumab (anti-PD-L1) treatment. This clonotype was obtained from a man aged 65 to 85 with urothelial cancer.

The nucleotides read TGCGCCAGCAGCATTACTAGCGGGGGGGAAGGAGATACGCAGTATTTT. It specifies CASSITSGGEGDTQYF. The chain is made from TRBV5-1 and TRBJ2-3; the central 13 bases match TRBD2. V is cut back by 4 bases and J by 5 bases, with 7 bases in the junction unmatched. The CDR3 contains 16 residues, cysteine and phenylalanine counted. Just the 48-base CDR3 DNA is kept, in frame starting at base 1. From a lookup of the germline V gene, CDR1 and CDR2 are SGHRS and YFSETQ.